This TCR beta chain was captured in a study of blood T cell repertoires in COVID-19. Background on the study: Samples taken during acute and convalescent COVID-19 were collected in the United States, Italy and Spain.

Produced via immunoSEQ multiplex PCR; TCRdb's table is partial and in-frame only. The sample lists 50,000 to 60,000 clones; more than 70% were seen once. V was cut by 3 bases and J by 4 bases, with 9 bases left in between. The CDR3 spans 13 residues. The sequence was obtained from a man aged 55 to 70 with active COVID-19. The V gene is TRBV12-3 or TRBV12-4, the J gene TRBJ1-2, with a tentative D call TRBD1 (5 bases). Sequencing was carried out using peripheral blood. In DNA, the CDR3 is TGTGCCAGCAGTTTTAGGGGTTTCTATGGCTACACCTTC. Its protein is CASSFRGFYGYTF.